Listed below are T cell receptor beta chains from one sample, sequenced in a study of cytomegalovirus exposure and HLA in healthy donors. Sequenced by immunoSEQ multiplex PCR; TCRdb stores in-frame clones only, minus some. The data contain 140,000 to 150,000 clones, about 72% of them singletons. Material for sequencing was PBMCs. These TCRs come from a man aged 35 to 55 in good health and CMV-seronegative. CDR3s include the opening cysteine and the closing phenylalanine or tryptophan. D genes are given only for firm matches. The size entry is marked missing in some rows and otherwise reads once, few, many or a size class.

V gene: TRBV19; D gene: TRBD1; J gene: TRBJ2-7; clone size: -; CDR3 DNA: TGTGCCAGTAGTCCGCGTCGGAGACAGGGGTCCTACGAGCAGTACTTC; CDR3 protein: CASSPRRRQGSYEQYF
V gene: TRBV6-1; D gene: TRBD1; J gene: TRBJ1-5; clone size: -; CDR3 DNA: TGTGCCAGCAGTGGGGGACAGGGTGGGAATCAGCCCCAGCATTTT; CDR3 protein: CASSGGQGGNQPQHF
V gene: TRBV2; D gene: -; J gene: TRBJ2-1; clone size: few; CDR3 DNA: TGTGCCAGCAGTGAGGGACTCAGTACTAATGAGCAGTTCTTC; CDR3 protein: CASSEGLSTNEQFF
V gene: TRBV19; D gene: -; J gene: TRBJ1-5; clone size: -; CDR3 DNA: TGTGCCAGTAGTTTTGGGGGCAGGGGCAGGCGGAATCAGCCCCAGCATTTT; CDR3 protein: CASSFGGRGRRNQPQHF
V gene: TRBV7-6; D gene: -; J gene: TRBJ2-2; clone size: -; CDR3 DNA: TGTGCCAGCAGCTTAGTTCTTAACACCGGGGAGCTGTTTTTT; CDR3 protein: CASSLVLNTGELFF
V gene: TRBV6-5; D gene: -; J gene: TRBJ1-2; clone size: -; CDR3 DNA: TGTGCCAGCAGCGCGGGTTTCGGCTACACCTTC; CDR3 protein: CASSAGFGYTF
V gene: TRBV5-8; D gene: -; J gene: TRBJ2-2; clone size: few; CDR3 DNA: TGTGCCAGCAGCTTGCTGTCCAGGGGCACCGGGGAGCTGTTTTTT; CDR3 protein: CASSLLSRGTGELFF
V gene: TRBV11-2; D gene: TRBD2; J gene: TRBJ2-3; clone size: -; CDR3 DNA: TGTGCCAGCAGCTTATTTCGTGGAGGCGGGGGTTCAGATACGCAGTATTTT; CDR3 protein: CASSLFRGGGGSDTQYF
V gene: TRBV7-2; D gene: TRBD2; J gene: TRBJ2-1; clone size: -; CDR3 DNA: TGTGCCAGCAGCCCGGGACTAGCGGGATCCAATGAGCAGTTCTTC; CDR3 protein: CASSPGLAGSNEQFF
V gene: TRBV7-9; D gene: -; J gene: TRBJ2-7; clone size: once; CDR3 DNA: TGTGCCAGCACCCCGGACAGCAGCTCCTACGAGCAGTACTTC; CDR3 protein: CASTPDSSSYEQYF
V gene: TRBV7-6; D gene: TRBD2; J gene: TRBJ2-2; clone size: -; CDR3 DNA: TGTGCCAGCAGCATGACCTTAGCGGGGGGTACCGGGGAGCTGTTTTTT; CDR3 protein: CASSMTLAGGTGELFF
V gene: TRBV5-1; D gene: TRBD1; J gene: TRBJ1-2; clone size: -; CDR3 DNA: TGCGCCAGCAGCCCGGGACAGGCGAGATTCTATGGCTACACCTTC; CDR3 protein: CASSPGQARFYGYTF
V gene: TRBV5-1; D gene: -; J gene: TRBJ1-1; clone size: -; CDR3 DNA: TGCGCCAGCAGCTTGGAAGGGGCAGCGCAAGGTTATGAAGCTTTCTTT; CDR3 protein: CASSLEGAAQGYEAFF
V gene: TRBV19; D gene: -; J gene: TRBJ1-2; clone size: -; CDR3 DNA: TGTGCCAGTAGTCAACAGGGCGGCTATGGCTACACCTTC; CDR3 protein: CASSQQGGYGYTF
V gene: TRBV9; D gene: -; J gene: TRBJ2-3; clone size: -; CDR3 DNA: TGTGCCAGCAGCGATATGAGAGATACGCAGTATTTT; CDR3 protein: CASSDMRDTQYF
V gene: TRBV5-4; D gene: -; J gene: TRBJ1-3; clone size: -; CDR3 DNA: TGTGCCAGCAGCTTGGTTCCCTTCTCTGGAAACACCATATATTTT; CDR3 protein: CASSLVPFSGNTIYF
V gene: TRBV7-8; D gene: TRBD1; J gene: TRBJ1-2; clone size: -; CDR3 DNA: TGTGCCAGCAGCTCACCGACAGGGCCCTATGGCTACACCTTC; CDR3 protein: CASSSPTGPYGYTF
V gene: TRBV6-5; D gene: -; J gene: TRBJ2-1; clone size: -; CDR3 DNA: TGTGCCAGCAGTTACTCGAGCGGAGCGGATGAGCAGTTCTTC; CDR3 protein: CASSYSSGADEQFF
V gene: TRBV13; D gene: -; J gene: TRBJ1-1; clone size: -; CDR3 DNA: TGTGCCAGCAGCCGTGAAAACAGGATTGAAGCTTTCTTT; CDR3 protein: CASSRENRIEAFF
V gene: TRBV7-9; D gene: TRBD1; J gene: TRBJ1-5; clone size: -; CDR3 DNA: TGTGCCAGCAGCCTACAGGGGGCAAGGCCCCAGCATTTT; CDR3 protein: CASSLQGARPQHF
V gene: TRBV7-8; D gene: TRBD1; J gene: TRBJ2-7; clone size: -; CDR3 DNA: TGTGCCAGCAGCCTCCGGACAGGGGGCAGTGAGCAGTACTTC; CDR3 protein: CASSLRTGGSEQYF
V gene: TRBV28; D gene: -; J gene: TRBJ2-3; clone size: -; CDR3 DNA: TGTGCCAGCAGGGACACTAGCCTCCTGAACTTGGCGCAGTATTTT; CDR3 protein: CASRDTSLLNLAQYF
V gene: TRBV6-6; D gene: -; J gene: TRBJ2-5; clone size: few; CDR3 DNA: TGTGCCAGCAGTTGGGCGCAAACCAGGGGAAGGGAGACCCAGTACTTC; CDR3 protein: CASSWAQTRGRETQYF
V gene: TRBV27; D gene: TRBD1; J gene: TRBJ1-3; clone size: once; CDR3 DNA: TGTGCCAGCAGCCAGGGGGTGGGCTCTGGAAACACCATATATTTT; CDR3 protein: CASSQGVGSGNTIYF
V gene: TRBV15; D gene: TRBD1; J gene: TRBJ1-5; clone size: few; CDR3 DNA: TGTGCCACCAGTAGACAGGGTTTTGAGTCCCAGCCCCAGCATTTT; CDR3 protein: CATSRQGFESQPQHF
V gene: TRBV7-9; D gene: -; J gene: TRBJ2-1; clone size: -; CDR3 DNA: TGTGCCAGCAGCTTAAATCCGGGGGATGAGCAGTTCTTC; CDR3 protein: CASSLNPGDEQFF
V gene: TRBV5-1; D gene: -; J gene: TRBJ1-2; clone size: -; CDR3 DNA: TGCGCCAGCAGCTCAACAGGTGCTAACTATGGCTACACCTTC; CDR3 protein: CASSSTGANYGYTF
V gene: TRBV6-4; D gene: TRBD1; J gene: TRBJ1-1; clone size: -; CDR3 DNA: TGTGCCAGCAGTGACGATGACAGGGTGGGGATAATGGACACTGAAGCTTTCTTT; CDR3 protein: CASSDDDRVGIMDTEAFF
V gene: TRBV2; D gene: TRBD2; J gene: TRBJ2-6; clone size: -; CDR3 DNA: TGTGCCAGCAGTGAGGGTCGGCAGGGAGGGTCTGGGGCCAACGTCCTGACTTTC; CDR3 protein: CASSEGRQGGSGANVLTF
V gene: TRBV10-3; D gene: TRBD1; J gene: TRBJ1-1; clone size: -; CDR3 DNA: TGTGCCATCAGTGAGTCCCCAATCTTACAGGGGAGGAACACTGAAGCTTTCTTT; CDR3 protein: CAISESPILQGRNTEAFF
V gene: TRBV25-1; D gene: -; J gene: TRBJ1-6; clone size: -; CDR3 DNA: TGTGCCAGCAGTGAAGGGCAGGGGTATTCACCCCTCCACTTT; CDR3 protein: CASSEGQGYSPLHF
V gene: TRBV7-2; D gene: TRBD1; J gene: TRBJ1-1; clone size: once; CDR3 DNA: TGTGCCAGCAGCTTAGGGACAGGGTTGATGGGTGAAGCTTTCTTT; CDR3 protein: CASSLGTGLMGEAFF
V gene: TRBV27; D gene: TRBD2; J gene: TRBJ2-1; clone size: -; CDR3 DNA: TGTGCCAGCAGTTTCTCCGGGAGGGCCCCCAATGAGCAGTTCTTC; CDR3 protein: CASSFSGRAPNEQFF
V gene: TRBV5-1; D gene: -; J gene: TRBJ1-1; clone size: -; CDR3 DNA: TGCGCCAGCAGCTGGACCGTGGGGGTGGGGACTAACACTGAAGCTTTCTTT; CDR3 protein: CASSWTVGVGTNTEAFF
V gene: TRBV2; D gene: -; J gene: TRBJ2-1; clone size: -; CDR3 DNA: TGTGCCAGCAATTACCTCCAGGGTAACAATGAGCAGTTCTTC; CDR3 protein: CASNYLQGNNEQFF
V gene: TRBV27; D gene: TRBD2; J gene: TRBJ2-6; clone size: -; CDR3 DNA: TGTGCCAGCAGTTTATGGGGGGGTGGGGCCAACGTCCTGACTTTC; CDR3 protein: CASSLWGGGANVLTF
V gene: TRBV5-4; D gene: -; J gene: TRBJ2-5; clone size: -; CDR3 DNA: TGTGCCAGCAGCACGCTAGGCCTGGAGACCCAGTACTTC; CDR3 protein: CASSTLGLETQYF
V gene: TRBV11-2; D gene: -; J gene: TRBJ1-6; clone size: -; CDR3 DNA: TGTGCCAGCAGCCAAAACCGGGTCGTTTCACCCCTCCACTTT; CDR3 protein: CASSQNRVVSPLHF
V gene: TRBV28; D gene: -; J gene: TRBJ1-5; clone size: -; CDR3 DNA: TGTGCCAGCATCAACGGGGGGCCGTATCAGCCCCAGCATTTT; CDR3 protein: CASINGGPYQPQHF
V gene: TRBV10-3; D gene: TRBD1; J gene: TRBJ2-1; clone size: -; CDR3 DNA: TGTGCCATTGGACAGGGAGACCACAATGAGCAGTTCTTC; CDR3 protein: CAIGQGDHNEQFF
V gene: TRBV25-1; D gene: TRBD2; J gene: TRBJ2-2; clone size: -; CDR3 DNA: TGTGCCAGCAGTGAACTAGCGGGGAACACCGGGGAGCTGTTTTTT; CDR3 protein: CASSELAGNTGELFF
V gene: TRBV5-6; D gene: -; J gene: TRBJ2-3; clone size: -; CDR3 DNA: TGTGCCAGCACCTACAGCGGCGCCGGCACAGATACGCAGTATTTT; CDR3 protein: CASTYSGAGTDTQYF
V gene: TRBV6-5; D gene: TRBD1; J gene: TRBJ2-5; clone size: once; CDR3 DNA: TGTGCCAGCAGTTACTTAACAGGGGGTGAGACCCAGTACTTC; CDR3 protein: CASSYLTGGETQYF
V gene: TRBV27; D gene: -; J gene: TRBJ2-5; clone size: -; CDR3 DNA: TGTGCCAGCAGCCCTAACCAAGAGACCCAGTACTTC; CDR3 protein: CASSPNQETQYF
V gene: TRBV6-1; D gene: -; J gene: TRBJ2-7; clone size: -; CDR3 DNA: TGTGCCAGCAGTGAAGGAGGTGCCACCTACGAGCAGTACTTC; CDR3 protein: CASSEGGATYEQYF
V gene: TRBV19; D gene: -; J gene: TRBJ2-1; clone size: -; CDR3 DNA: TGTGCCAGTAGCCAAACGGCGGGTGAGCAGTTCTTC; CDR3 protein: CASSQTAGEQFF
V gene: TRBV10-2; D gene: -; J gene: TRBJ1-1; clone size: -; CDR3 DNA: TGCGCCAGCAGCGGGGCGGGGCGTACTGAAGCTTTCTTT; CDR3 protein: CASSGAGRTEAFF
V gene: TRBV6-4; D gene: TRBD2; J gene: TRBJ2-1; clone size: few; CDR3 DNA: TGTGCCAGCAGTGACTCGGAGGCGGGGGGGCATGAGCAGTTCTTC; CDR3 protein: CASSDSEAGGHEQFF
V gene: TRBV10-3; D gene: TRBD1; J gene: TRBJ2-7; clone size: -; CDR3 DNA: TGTGCCATCAGTGTGGACAGGGGCCACGAGCAGTACTTC; CDR3 protein: CAISVDRGHEQYF
V gene: TRBV30; D gene: TRBD2; J gene: TRBJ2-3; clone size: -; CDR3 DNA: TGTGCCTGGAGCCGACTAGCGGGAGCCACAGATACGCAGTATTTT; CDR3 protein: CAWSRLAGATDTQYF
V gene: TRBV6-5; D gene: -; J gene: TRBJ1-6; clone size: -; CDR3 DNA: TGTGCCAGCAGAGGGCCGGGGGGATCACCCCTCCACTTT; CDR3 protein: CASRGPGGSPLHF